Described below is a single T cell receptor beta chain sequence and its context. The antigen is undetermined. CDR3 size: 13 residues. Trimming shortened V by 4 bases and J by 9 bases, and 12 bases separated the two germline ends. Looked up from germline, CDR1 is LNHDA and CDR2 is SQIVND (reference sequence). The data were produced by immunoSEQ multiplex PCR, yet TCRdb's version contains in-frame clones alone and is incomplete. The sample records some 2.1 million clones, around 96% being singletons. The entry originates in a study of shared clonotypes between healthy human individuals. Study overall: In total, the donors were two women and a few men aged 18 to 49.

Overall study results and limits: There were few donors, and this limited the genetic and exposure-history diversity represented. Exclusively blood specimens were collected; tissue repertoires likely differ. It was the non-shared clonotypes that had lower generation probabilities than clonotypes shared by all four donors.

Naive CD8 isolation took CD45RO-negative cells positively selected for CCR7 and excluded terminally differentiated effector memory CD45RA+ cells. This clonotype originated in a man aged 18 to 29 in good health. Sequencing was done on a sample of naive CD8+ T cells sorted from blood. The chain links TRBV19 to TRBJ2-2, with D possibly called TRBD1 or TRBD2 (5 bases each). In nucleotides, the CDR3 is TGTGCCAGTAGTACGGGGCCGAGCAGGGAGCTGTTTTTT. Amino acid sequence: CASSTGPSRELFF.